The 13 T cell receptor beta chains below come from one sample, sequenced in a study of blood T cell repertoires in COVID-19. Method: immunoSEQ multiplex PCR; TCRdb's copy keeps in-frame clones and lacks some. The sample yields under 300,000 clones, approximately 91% seen once. Input material: peripheral blood. These receptors were taken from a woman aged 40 to 49 who had recovered from COVID-19.

This chain connects TRBV19 to TRBJ1-2; D is uncertain. V was pared by 5 bases and J by 1 base, with 14 bases between. Germline-derived CDR1 and CDR2 are LNHDA and SQIVND (reference sequence). The CDR3 contains 15 residues. Written as DNA, the CDR3 is TGTGCCAGTAGTCCAGACACTTTTAATAACTATGGCTACACCTTC. Residues: CASSPDTFNNYGYTF.

V and J are TRBV20-1 and TRBJ2-2; 10 bases line up with TRBD2. CDR1 is DFQATT, CDR2 SNEGSKA, per germline (reference sequence). The V and J ends lost 3 bases and 3 bases, in that order; junction bases with no gene match: 13. The CDR3 has 18 residues. DNA for the CDR3: TGCAGTGCTAGTAGGCTGCCTAGCGGGAGAGGGGACACCGGGGAGCTGTTTTTT. As protein: CSASRLPSGRGDTGELFF.

The chain has TRBV18 and TRBJ2-3; D may be TRBD1 (6 bases). The V end was cut by 6 bases, the J end by 4 bases, with 14 bases between. CDR3 length: 14 residues. Germline V CDR1 and CDR2: KGHSH, LQKENI. CDR3 amino acids: CASSRDNPPDTQYF. Written as DNA, the CDR3 is TGTGCCAGCTCCAGGGACAATCCCCCAGATACGCAGTATTTT.

The J gene is TRBJ2-1, the V gene TRBV5-5, with TRBD2 identical over 7 bases. The CDR3 has 14 amino acids. Germline assignment: CDR1 SGHKS and CDR2 YYEKEE (reference sequence). The J segment lost 10 bases and the V segment lost 0 bases, leaving 7 bases of the junction unmatched. The DNA of the CDR3 is TGTGCCAGCAGCTTGGGGGCCGGGGGGTACGAGCAGTTCTTC. Its protein is CASSLGAGGYEQFF.

This clone has a single count. V usage is TRBV19 and J usage is TRBJ2-1, with a tentative D call TRBD1 (5 bases). The length of the CDR3 is 15 residues. Germline CDR1 is LNHDA and CDR2 is SQIVND (reference sequence). Trimming shortened V by 6 bases and J by 5 bases, and 17 bases separated the two germline ends. The CDR3, as DNA: TGTGCCAGTAGGGCACTGGACAAGAATAACAATGAGCAGTTCTTC. It encodes CASRALDKNNNEQFF.

This chain joins TRBV10-3 and TRBJ2-1; 9 bases match TRBD1. The CDR3 is made up of 15 amino acids. V lost 7 bases to trimming and J lost 5 bases; unmatched junction nucleotides: 9. Germline V gene sequence: CDR1 ENHRY, CDR2 SYGVKD. The CDR3 is CAITHGQGSDNEQFF. CDR3 DNA: TGTGCCATCACCCACGGACAGGGGTCGGACAATGAGCAGTTCTTC.

A single count supports this clone. CDR3 in amino acids: CASSSAGGTDTQYF. The CDR3 DNA follows: TGTGCCAGCAGCTCTGCGGGGGGCACAGATACGCAGTATTTT. The chain uses TRBV7-3 and TRBJ2-3, with 7 bases lining up with TRBD2. CDR1 is SGHTA and CDR2 is FQGTGA in the germline V gene. The J segment lost 1 base and the V segment lost 4 bases, leaving 2 bases of the junction unmatched. The CDR3 consists of 14 residues.

This rearrangement joins TRBV18 to TRBJ2-7, with 9 bases that match TRBD2. V trimming: 3 bases; J trimming: 0 bases; junction bases outside the gene matches: 0. This CDR3 contains 14 residues. In germline, CDR1 is KGHSH, CDR2 LQKENI. Here the CDR3 DNA reads TGTGCCAGCTCACCTAGCGGGAGCTCCTACGAGCAGTACTTC. This gives the protein CASSPSGSSYEQYF.

The gene calls are TRBV27 and TRBJ2-5, with a weak D call TRBD1 (6 bases). CDR3 length: 13 amino acids. Germline V gives CDR1 MNHEY, CDR2 SMNVEV (reference sequence). Trimming removed 6 bases from V and 4 bases from J, with 12 bases in between. The DNA of the CDR3 is TGTGCCAGCAGCAGGGGCTACGGAGAGACCCAGTACTTC. Its protein product is CASSRGYGETQYF.

The chain couples TRBV2 to TRBJ1-2; 9 bases align to TRBD1. CDR1 SNHLY and CDR2 FYNNEI come from the germline V gene. The ends lost 7 bases at V and 4 bases at J; junction bases unmatched: 4. This CDR3 region has 13 residues. CDR3 in amino acids: CASTLDRGYGYTF. For the CDR3, the DNA is TGTGCCAGCACACTGGACAGGGGCTATGGCTACACCTTC.

This clone was observed a few times. The chain carries TRBV5-8 and TRBJ2-4, with TRBD1 matching over 9 bases. The CDR3 runs 17 residues. The germline CDR1 and CDR2 sequences are SGHTS and YDEGEE. Trimming took 7 bases from V and 0 from J; bases not matched to a gene: 11. This chain's CDR3 is CASSTGGYWGAKNIQYF. The CDR3 DNA sequence: TGTGCCAGCTCGACAGGGGGATACTGGGGAGCCAAAAACATTCAGTACTTC.

V is TRBV27 and J is TRBJ2-1, with TRBD2 matching over 12 bases. Per germline, CDR1 MNHEY and CDR2 SMNVEV (reference sequence). CDR3 size: 18 residues. Losses at the gene ends were 4 bases for V and 6 bases for J; bases not matched to a gene: 13. For the CDR3, the DNA is TGTGCCAGCAGTTCCCCCGCGACTAGCGGGAGTCTCCTCAATGAGCAGTTCTTC. Encoded protein: CASSSPATSGSLLNEQFF.

The chain employs TRBV28 and TRBJ2-1; 9 bases are shared with TRBD2. CDR3 length equals 16 residues. The junction had 12 bases not matched to a gene; V was cut back by 6 bases and J by 6 bases. Germline V lookup: CDR1 MDHEN, CDR2 SYDVKM. CDR3 sequence reads: CASRPDLAGLGNEQFF. The CDR3 bases are TGTGCCAGCAGACCCGATCTAGCGGGACTCGGCAATGAGCAGTTCTTC. Full variable domain (missing parts from reference TRBV28 and TRBJ2-1): DVKVTQSSRYLVKRTGEKVFLECVQDMDHENMFWYRQDPGLGLRLIYFSYDVKMKEKGDIPEGYSVSREKKERFSLILESASTNQTSMYLCASRPDLAGLGNEQFFGPGTRLTVL.